These 23 T cell receptor beta chains were all obtained from the same sample, sequenced in a study of cytomegalovirus exposure and HLA in healthy donors (TCRdb year 2017). Receptors were amplified or captured by the immunoSEQ multiplex PCR assay. A mixture of 60 forward primers for TCR Vbeta segments and 13 reverse primers for TCR Jbeta segments was used in the multiplex PCR. Entries here come from immuneACCESS through TCRdb and include only in-frame sequences with V and J called. Some clones fail to appear in such tables; in the studies checked, an unresolved V gene covers under half of the shortfall, and the cause of the remainder is unknown. For this sample there are roughly 190,000 clones; 65% to 85% appear just once. Clones ranked in the top ten supply approximately 1.6% of the sample. Sequenced sample: PBMCs. The receptors come from a man aged 35 to 55 in good health and CMV-seropositive.

The chain links TRBV5-1 to TRBJ2-2; TRBD1 matches 7 bases. CDR3 length: 16 amino acids. The V gene's germline CDR1 is SGHRS and CDR2 YFSETQ. V shed 0 bases, J shed 1 base, and the junction held 3 bases outside the gene matches. This chain's CDR3 is CASSLETGMNTGELFF. CDR3 in DNA: TGCGCCAGCAGCTTGGAGACAGGGATGAACACCGGGGAGCTGTTTTTT. Based on the CDR3 plus reference TRBV5-1 and TRBJ2-2, the full variable domain is KAGVTQTPRYLIKTRGQQVTLSCSPISGHRSVSWYQQTPGQGLQFLFEYFSETQRNKGNFPGRFSGRQFSNSRSEMNVSTLELGDSALYLCASSLETGMNTGELFFGEGSRLTVL.

This rearrangement joins TRBV9 to TRBJ2-7; 7 bases fit TRBD1. With V trimmed by 2 bases and J by 1 base, 3 bases remained unmatched. CDR3 length equals 14 residues. Germline values: CDR1 SGDLS, CDR2 YYNGEE. CDR3 sequence reads: CASSVGQASYEQYF. The CDR3 DNA follows: TGTGCCAGCAGCGTCGGACAGGCGTCCTACGAGCAGTACTTC.

This chain uses TRBV28 with TRBJ2-7; 8 bases line up with TRBD1. CDR3 length: 17 residues. The ends lost 3 bases at V and 3 bases at J; junction bases unmatched: 13. Germline V CDR1 and CDR2: MDHEN, SYDVKM. The CDR3 sequence is CASSFDRGPPQYYEQYF. The CDR3 DNA follows: TGTGCCAGCAGTTTCGACAGGGGCCCTCCCCAATACTACGAGCAGTACTTC.

This chain connects TRBV5-1 to TRBJ2-3; 13 bases are a match to TRBD2. The CDR3 is made up of 14 amino acids. Trimming cost V 4 bases and J 10 bases; bases outside gene matches: 6. CDR1 SGHRS and CDR2 YFSETQ come from the germline V gene. Here the CDR3 reads CASSLGLAGRAQYF. CDR3 DNA: TGCGCCAGCAGCCTGGGACTAGCGGGAAGGGCGCAGTATTTT.

The chain links TRBV7-2 to TRBJ2-7; 8 bases agree with TRBD2. In germline, CDR1 is SGHTA, CDR2 FQGNSA. This CDR3 region has 16 residues. V lost 2 bases and J lost 1; bases outside the gene matches: 7. Written as DNA, the CDR3 is TGTGCCAGCAGCTTATCTGAGACGGGAGGGTCCTACGAGCAGTACTTC. It translates to CASSLSETGGSYEQYF. Complete variable domain (other parts from reference TRBV7-2 and TRBJ2-7): GAGVSQSPSNKVTEKGKDVELRCDPISGHTALYWYRQSLGQGLEFLIYFQGNSAPDKSGLPSDRFSAERTGGSVSTLTIQRTQQEDSAVYLCASSLSETGGSYEQYFGPGTRLTVT.

This chain joins TRBV14 and TRBJ2-7; 8 nucleotides line up with TRBD2. Germline V gene data show CDR1 as SGHDN and CDR2 as FVKESK. After removal of 1 base from V and 2 bases from J, the junction contained 7 bases not matched to a gene. The CDR3 has 16 residues. The CDR3 sequence: CASSQAGGTLTYEQYF. The CDR3 DNA sequence: TGTGCCAGCAGCCAAGCGGGGGGGACTCTCACCTACGAGCAGTACTTC.

This chain joins TRBV12-5 and TRBJ2-2, with TRBD2 matching 10 bases. Trimming took 0 bases from V and 7 from J; bases not matched to a gene: 17. The CDR3 is 20 amino acids. Germline V CDR1 and CDR2: LGHNT, FRNRAP. The CDR3 coding sequence is TGTGCTAGTGGTTTGGTGTCCCCCCCTCTAGCGGGAGTCACTGGCGGGGAGCTGTTTTTT. Its protein product is CASGLVSPPLAGVTGGELFF.

The chain couples TRBV5-1 to TRBJ1-1; tentative D call: TRBD1 (5 bases). The V end lost 4 bases, the J end lost 7 bases, and 20 bases lay between the germline ends. Germline-derived CDR1 and CDR2 are SGHRS and YFSETQ. The length of the CDR3 is 15 residues. In DNA form, the CDR3 reads TGCGCCAGCAGCCCGACGGGGGAGGGGTTACTTGAAGCTTTCTTT. Its translation: CASSPTGEGLLEAFF.

The gene calls are TRBV5-1 and TRBJ2-7; TRBD2 aligns across 10 bases. The CDR3 extends over 14 amino acids. Losses at the gene ends were 0 bases for V and 6 bases for J; bases not matched to a gene: 3. Germline values: CDR1 SGHRS, CDR2 YFSETQ. CDR3 coding DNA: TGCGCCAGCAGCTTGGGAGGGACTAGCGTCGAGCAGTACTTC. Encoded protein: CASSLGGTSVEQYF.

The V call is TRBV2, the J call TRBJ2-3; D gene uncertain. Germline V gives CDR1 SNHLY, CDR2 FYNNEI. The V gene lost 11 bases and the J gene lost 1 base, with 13 bases spanning the gap. This CDR3 spans 13 amino acids. Written as DNA, the CDR3 is TGTGCCGGTACGAGAGCCGGCACAGATACGCAGTATTTT. It translates to CAGTRAGTDTQYF. The full variable domain, rest sourced from reference TRBV2 and TRBJ2-3, is EPEVTQTPSHQVTQMGQEVILRCVPISNHLYFYWYRQILGQKVEFLVSFYNNEISEKSEIFDDQFSVERPDGSNFTLKIRSTKLEDSAMYFCAGTRAGTDTQYFGPGTRLTVL.

The rearrangement uses TRBV7-3 and TRBJ2-2; TRBD2 agrees at 7 bases. J was trimmed by 5 bases and V by 5 bases; bases with no gene match: 11. CDR1 and CDR2 (germline): SGHTA, FQGTGA. The CDR3 has 16 amino acids. In nucleotides, the CDR3 is TGTGCCAGCAGCCCGTCAGCGGGAAGTGGGACCGGGGAGCTGTTTTTT. It specifies CASSPSAGSGTGELFF. Full variable domain (remainder filled in from reference TRBV7-3 and TRBJ2-2): GAGVSQTPSNKVTEKGKYVELRCDPISGHTALYWYRQSLGQGPEFLIYFQGTGAADDSGLPNDRFFAVRPEGSVSTLKIQRTERGDSAVYLCASSPSAGSGTGELFFGEGSRLTVL.

This chain links TRBV7-9 with TRBJ2-1, with 8 nucleotides matching TRBD2. Unmatched junction bases numbered 13, after V lost 5 bases and J lost 7 bases. Germline CDR1 reads SEHNR; CDR2 reads FQNEAQ (reference sequence). The CDR3 loop spans 16 amino acids. The CDR3 sequence is CASSLPGGWSMNEQFF. CDR3 bases: TGTGCCAGCAGCCTCCCGGGGGGGTGGTCGATGAATGAGCAGTTCTTC.

The chain uses TRBV27 and TRBJ1-5; unclear D gene. The germline V and J ends were trimmed by 5 bases and 2 bases, with 10 bases remaining between them. CDR3 length equals 14 residues. Germline-derived CDR1 and CDR2 are MNHEY and SMNVEV (reference sequence). The CDR3, as DNA: TGTGCCAGCAGTACCGCCCGCGGCAATCAGCCCCAGCATTTT. Protein product: CASSTARGNQPQHF.

Worth noting for this clone: A junction end diverges from the germline sequence, so it may reflect a read error. The V gene is TRBV7-9, the J gene TRBJ2-3; TRBD1 might be the D (5 bases). Germline V gene sequence: CDR1 SEHNR, CDR2 FQNEAQ (reference sequence). The CDR3 is 18 residues long. DNA for the CDR3: TGTTCCAGCAGCTTAAGTCTCAGGTCGACAGCTAGCACAGATACGCAGTATTTT. Protein sequence: CSSSLSLRSTASTDTQYF.

The V gene is TRBV5-4, the J gene TRBJ2-3, with 8 bases matching TRBD2. The CDR3 loop spans 16 amino acids. CDR1 is SGHNT and CDR2 is YYREEE in the germline V gene (reference sequence). With V trimmed by 4 bases and J by 1 base, 8 bases remained unmatched. The CDR3 coding sequence is TGTGCCAGCAGCCGGGGAGCACTAGCGGGCACAGATACGCAGTATTTT. Amino acids: CASSRGALAGTDTQYF.

The chain joins TRBV2 to TRBJ1-6; 7 bases map to TRBD1. J lost 7 bases, V lost 5 bases, and 8 bases had no gene match. Looked up from germline, CDR1 is SNHLY and CDR2 is FYNNEI. The CDR3 extends over 15 amino acids. In DNA form, the CDR3 reads TGTGCCAGCAGTCCCTTCGACAGGGCAAATTCACCCCTCCACTTT. Protein product: CASSPFDRANSPLHF.

In the case of this clone: Compared with germline, one end of the junction differs, possibly owing to a read error. The V and J genes are TRBV11-2 and TRBJ2-3, with 13 bases fitting TRBD2. This CDR3 is built from 18 residues. The germline CDR1 and CDR2 sequences are SGHAT and FQNNGV. CDR3 bases: TGTGCCAGCAGCTCACTAGGACTAGCGGGAGCTTCCGCTGATACGCGGTATTTT. As protein: CASSSLGLAGASADTRYF.

This chain joins TRBV19 and TRBJ1-4; 9 bases fit TRBD1. CDR3 length equals 15 residues. Germline V gene data show CDR1 as LNHDA and CDR2 as SQIVND (reference sequence). Trimming cost V 3 bases and J 2 bases; bases outside gene matches: 1. CDR3: CASSMTGGTNEKLFF. CDR3 bases: TGTGCCAGTAGTATGACAGGGGGGACTAATGAAAAACTGTTTTTT.

This rearrangement joins TRBV10-1 to TRBJ2-2, with D perhaps TRBD1 (5 bases). Germline CDR1 WNHNN, CDR2 SYGVQD (reference sequence). Trimming shortened V by 3 bases and J by 6 bases, and 8 bases separated the two germline ends. The CDR3 runs 13 residues. CDR3 sequence (DNA): TGCGCCAGCAGTGAACAGGCGGCCGGGGAGCTGTTTTTT. It translates to CASSEQAAGELFF.

The J gene is TRBJ2-5, the V gene TRBV5-6; weak D call: TRBD2 (5 bases). This CDR3 comprises 16 residues. Trimming cost V 4 bases and J 1 base, with 17 bases left between them. The germline V gene encodes CDR1 SGHDT and CDR2 YYEEEE. The DNA for the CDR3 is TGTGCCAGCAGCGTCAGACCGGGGATGGCCCAAGAGACCCAGTACTTC. This sequence encodes CASSVRPGMAQETQYF. Full variable domain (outside the CDR3, taken from reference TRBV5-6 and TRBJ2-5): DAGVTQSPTHLIKTRGQQVTLRCSPKSGHDTVSWYQQALGQGPQFIFQYYEEEERQRGNFPDRFSGHQFPNYSSELNVNALLLGDSALYLCASSVRPGMAQETQYFGPGTRLLVL.

The chain combines TRBV5-8 with TRBJ1-1; 8 nucleotides line up with TRBD1. In germline, CDR1 is SGHTS, CDR2 YDEGEE. The trim removed 1 base at V and 1 base at J, leaving 3 bases unmatched. The CDR3 spans 15 residues. The CDR3 sequence: CASSLLGTGNTEAFF. In DNA form, the CDR3 reads TGTGCCAGCAGCTTGTTAGGGACAGGGAACACTGAAGCTTTCTTT. Based on the CDR3 plus reference TRBV5-8 and TRBJ1-1, the full variable domain is EAGVTQSPTHLIKTRGQQATLRCSPISGHTSVYWYQQALGLGLQFLLWYDEGEERNRGNFPPRFSGRQFPNYSSELNVNALELEDSALYLCASSLLGTGNTEAFFGQGTRLTVV.

This chain links TRBV5-3 with TRBJ2-7, with TRBD2 matching 11 bases. TRBV5-3 is annotated as an ORF whose role is uncertain. J was trimmed by 4 bases and V by 4 bases; bases with no gene match: 10. The CDR3 is made up of 16 amino acids. The CDR3 region is CARSLLGLAERYEQYF. The DNA of the CDR3 is TGTGCCAGAAGCCTTCTGGGACTAGCGGAAAGGTACGAGCAGTACTTC.

This clone was counted a few times. The genes are TRBV18 and TRBJ2-7; 9 bases are shared with TRBD1. The germline V gene has CDR1 KGHSH and CDR2 LQKENI. With 5 bases clipped from V and 3 bases from J, the junction kept 8 bases outside the gene matches. The CDR3 extends over 15 amino acids. CDR3 protein: CASSLQGASHYEQYF. The DNA for the CDR3 is TGTGCCAGCTCATTACAGGGGGCGTCCCACTACGAGCAGTACTTC.